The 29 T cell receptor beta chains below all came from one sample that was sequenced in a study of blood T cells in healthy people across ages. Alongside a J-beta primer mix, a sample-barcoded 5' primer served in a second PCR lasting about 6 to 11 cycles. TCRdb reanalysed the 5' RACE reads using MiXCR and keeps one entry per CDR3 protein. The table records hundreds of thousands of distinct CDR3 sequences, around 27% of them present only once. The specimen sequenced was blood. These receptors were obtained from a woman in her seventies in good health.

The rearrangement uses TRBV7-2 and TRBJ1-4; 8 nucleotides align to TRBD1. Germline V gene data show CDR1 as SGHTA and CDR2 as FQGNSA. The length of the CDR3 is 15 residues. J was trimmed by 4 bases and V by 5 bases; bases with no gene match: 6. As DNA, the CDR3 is TGTGCCAGCAGCCCGCAACAGGGGGATAATGAAAAACTGTTTTTT. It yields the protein CASSPQQGDNEKLFF.

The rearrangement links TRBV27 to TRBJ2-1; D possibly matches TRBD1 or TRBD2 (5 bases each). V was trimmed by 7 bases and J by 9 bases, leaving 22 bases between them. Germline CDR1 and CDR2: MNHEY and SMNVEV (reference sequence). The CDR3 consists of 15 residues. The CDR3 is CASIEGSSGRGEQFF. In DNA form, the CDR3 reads TGTGCCAGCATCGAGGGTAGTTCGGGAAGGGGTGAGCAGTTCTTC.

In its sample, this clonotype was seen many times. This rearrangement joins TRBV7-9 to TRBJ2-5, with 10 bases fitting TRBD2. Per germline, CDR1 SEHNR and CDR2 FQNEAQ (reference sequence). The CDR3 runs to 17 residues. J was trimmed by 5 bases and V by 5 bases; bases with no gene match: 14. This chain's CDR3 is CASSARSVSGRAETQYF. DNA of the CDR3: TGTGCCAGCAGCGCGAGATCAGTAAGCGGGAGGGCCGAGACCCAGTACTTC. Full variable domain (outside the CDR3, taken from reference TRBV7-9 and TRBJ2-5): DTGVSQNPRHKITKRGQNVTFRCDPISEHNRLYWYRQTLGQGPEFLTYFQNEAQLEKSRLLSDRFSAERPKGSFSTLEIQRTEQGDSAMYLCASSARSVSGRAETQYFGPGTRLLVL.

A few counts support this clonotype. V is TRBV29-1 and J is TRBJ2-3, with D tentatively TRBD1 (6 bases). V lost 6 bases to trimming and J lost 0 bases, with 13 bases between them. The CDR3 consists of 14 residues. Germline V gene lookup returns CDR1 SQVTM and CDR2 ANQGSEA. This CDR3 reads CSVVGATSTDTQYF. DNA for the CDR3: TGCAGCGTCGTGGGGGCGACCAGCACAGATACGCAGTATTTT.

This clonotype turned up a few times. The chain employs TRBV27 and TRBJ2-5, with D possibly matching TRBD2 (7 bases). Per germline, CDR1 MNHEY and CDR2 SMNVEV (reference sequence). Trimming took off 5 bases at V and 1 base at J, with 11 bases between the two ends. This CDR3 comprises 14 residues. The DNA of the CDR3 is TGTGCCAGCAGTCACAGGGAGGGCCAAGAGACCCAGTACTTC. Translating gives CASSHREGQETQYF.

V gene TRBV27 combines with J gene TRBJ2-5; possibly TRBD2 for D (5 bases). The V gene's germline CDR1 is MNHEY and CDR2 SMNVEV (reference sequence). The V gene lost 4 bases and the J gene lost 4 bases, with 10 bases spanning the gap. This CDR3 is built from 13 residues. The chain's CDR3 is CASSWRRTETQYF. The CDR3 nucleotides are TGTGCCAGCAGTTGGCGGAGGACAGAGACCCAGTACTTC.

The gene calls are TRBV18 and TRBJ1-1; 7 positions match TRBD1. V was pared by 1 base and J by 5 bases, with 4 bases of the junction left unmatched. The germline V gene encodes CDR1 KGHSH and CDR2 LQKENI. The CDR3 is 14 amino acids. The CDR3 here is CASSPQGARTEAFF. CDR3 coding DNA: TGTGCCAGCTCACCACAGGGGGCGCGGACTGAAGCTTTCTTT.

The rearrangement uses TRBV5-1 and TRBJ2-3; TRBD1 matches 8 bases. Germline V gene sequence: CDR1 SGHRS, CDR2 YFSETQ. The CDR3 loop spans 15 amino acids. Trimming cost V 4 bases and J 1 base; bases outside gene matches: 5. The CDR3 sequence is CASSPGQGRTDTQYF. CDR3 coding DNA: TGCGCCAGCAGCCCTGGACAGGGCCGCACAGATACGCAGTATTTT.

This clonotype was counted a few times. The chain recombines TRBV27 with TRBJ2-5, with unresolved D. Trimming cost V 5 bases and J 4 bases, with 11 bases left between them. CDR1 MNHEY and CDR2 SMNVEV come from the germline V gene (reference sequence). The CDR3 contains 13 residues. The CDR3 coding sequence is TGTGCCAGCAGTACCTATGCCAGAGAGACCCAGTACTTC. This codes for CASSTYARETQYF.

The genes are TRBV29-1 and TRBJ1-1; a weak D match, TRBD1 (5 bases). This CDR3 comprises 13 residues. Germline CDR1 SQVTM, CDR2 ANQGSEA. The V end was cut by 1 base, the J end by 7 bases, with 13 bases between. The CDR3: CSVEGGRENEAFF. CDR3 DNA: TGCAGCGTTGAAGGAGGCAGGGAAAATGAAGCTTTCTTT.

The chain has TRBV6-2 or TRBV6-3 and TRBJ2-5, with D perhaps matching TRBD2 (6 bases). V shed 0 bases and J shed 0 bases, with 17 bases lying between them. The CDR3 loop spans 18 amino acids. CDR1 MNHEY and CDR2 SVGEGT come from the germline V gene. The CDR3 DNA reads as TGTGCCAGCAGTTACTCACTCGTGGGAGGTCAGTACCAAGAGACCCAGTACTTC. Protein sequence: CASSYSLVGGQYQETQYF.

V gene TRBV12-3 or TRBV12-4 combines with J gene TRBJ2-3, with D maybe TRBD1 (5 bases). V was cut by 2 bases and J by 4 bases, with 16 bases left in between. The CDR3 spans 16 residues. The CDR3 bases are TGTGCCAGCAGTTTAACGCGGCAGGGATCGGCAGATACGCAGTATTTT. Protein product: CASSLTRQGSADTQYF.

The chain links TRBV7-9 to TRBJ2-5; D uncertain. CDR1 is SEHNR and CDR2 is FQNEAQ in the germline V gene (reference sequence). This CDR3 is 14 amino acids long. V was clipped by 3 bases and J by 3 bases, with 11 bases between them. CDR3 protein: CASSFSAVEETQYF. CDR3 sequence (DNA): TGTGCCAGCAGCTTCTCGGCGGTCGAAGAGACCCAGTACTTC.

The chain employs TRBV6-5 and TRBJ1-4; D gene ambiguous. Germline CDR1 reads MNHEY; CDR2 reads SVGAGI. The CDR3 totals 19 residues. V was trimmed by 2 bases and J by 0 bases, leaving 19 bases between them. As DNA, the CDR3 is TGTGCCAGCAGTTACGGGGTCTTAGGAGGGCGTGCAACTAATGAAAAACTGTTTTTT. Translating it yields CASSYGVLGGRATNEKLFF.

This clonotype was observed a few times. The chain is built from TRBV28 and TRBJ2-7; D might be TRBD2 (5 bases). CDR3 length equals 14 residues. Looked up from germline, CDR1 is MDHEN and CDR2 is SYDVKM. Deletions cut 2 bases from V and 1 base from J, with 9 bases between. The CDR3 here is CASSLDWESYEQYF. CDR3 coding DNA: TGTGCCAGCAGTTTAGACTGGGAGTCCTACGAGCAGTACTTC.

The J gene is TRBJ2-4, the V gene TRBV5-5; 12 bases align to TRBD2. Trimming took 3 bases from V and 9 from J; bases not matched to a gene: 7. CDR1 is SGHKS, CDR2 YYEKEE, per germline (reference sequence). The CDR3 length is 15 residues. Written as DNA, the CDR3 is TGTGCCAGCAGCTCTAGCGGGGGGGCCACGGGCATTCAGTACTTC. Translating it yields CASSSSGGATGIQYF.

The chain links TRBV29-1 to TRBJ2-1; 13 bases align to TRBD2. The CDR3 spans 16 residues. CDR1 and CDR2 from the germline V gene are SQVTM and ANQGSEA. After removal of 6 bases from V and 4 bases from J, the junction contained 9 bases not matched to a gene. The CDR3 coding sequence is TGCAGCGTGAGCTCCGGGACTAGCGGGAAGTACAATGAGCAGTTCTTC. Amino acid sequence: CSVSSGTSGKYNEQFF.

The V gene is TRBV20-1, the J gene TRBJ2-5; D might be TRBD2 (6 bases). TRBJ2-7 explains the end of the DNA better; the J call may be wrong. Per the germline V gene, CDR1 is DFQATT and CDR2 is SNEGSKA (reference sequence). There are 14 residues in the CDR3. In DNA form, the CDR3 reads TGCAGTGCTATAGGTCCGGGACTCTCCTACGAGCAGTACTTC. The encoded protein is CSAIGPGLSYEQYF.

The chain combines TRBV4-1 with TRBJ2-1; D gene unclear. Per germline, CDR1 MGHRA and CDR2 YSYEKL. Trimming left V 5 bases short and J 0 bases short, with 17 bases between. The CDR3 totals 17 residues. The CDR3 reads CASSAVGGSSSYNEQFF. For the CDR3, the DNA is TGCGCCAGCAGCGCAGTAGGTGGGTCTAGCTCCTACAATGAGCAGTTCTTC.

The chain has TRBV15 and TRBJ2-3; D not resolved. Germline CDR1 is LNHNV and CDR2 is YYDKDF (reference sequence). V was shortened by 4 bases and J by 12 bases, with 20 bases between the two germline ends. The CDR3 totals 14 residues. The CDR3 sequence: CATSIESRLKSQYF. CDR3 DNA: TGTGCCACCAGCATTGAGAGCAGGTTGAAATCTCAGTATTTT.

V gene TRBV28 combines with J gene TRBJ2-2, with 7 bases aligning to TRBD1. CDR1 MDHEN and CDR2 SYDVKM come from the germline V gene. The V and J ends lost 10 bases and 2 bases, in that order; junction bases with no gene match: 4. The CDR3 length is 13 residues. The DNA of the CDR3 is TGTGCCATCCGGACAGGCAACACCGGGGAGCTGTTTTTT. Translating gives CAIRTGNTGELFF. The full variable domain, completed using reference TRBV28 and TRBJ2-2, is DVKVTQSSRYLVKRTGEKVFLECVQDMDHENMFWYRQDPGLGLRLIYFSYDVKMKEKGDIPEGYSVSREKKERFSLILESASTNQTSMYLCAIRTGNTGELFFGEGSRLTVL.

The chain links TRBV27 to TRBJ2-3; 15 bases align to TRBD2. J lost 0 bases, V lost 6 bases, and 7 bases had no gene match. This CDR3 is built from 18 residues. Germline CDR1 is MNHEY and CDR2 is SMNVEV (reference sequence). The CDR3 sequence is CASRGGLAGGPSTDTQYF. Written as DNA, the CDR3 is TGTGCCAGCAGGGGGGGACTAGCGGGAGGCCCTAGCACAGATACGCAGTATTTT.

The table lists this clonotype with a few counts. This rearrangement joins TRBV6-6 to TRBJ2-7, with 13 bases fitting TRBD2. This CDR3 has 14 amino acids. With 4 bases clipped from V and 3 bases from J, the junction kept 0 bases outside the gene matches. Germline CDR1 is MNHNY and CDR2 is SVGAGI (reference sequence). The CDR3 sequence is CASSWTSGGYEQYF. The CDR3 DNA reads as TGTGCCAGCAGTTGGACTAGCGGGGGCTACGAGCAGTACTTC.

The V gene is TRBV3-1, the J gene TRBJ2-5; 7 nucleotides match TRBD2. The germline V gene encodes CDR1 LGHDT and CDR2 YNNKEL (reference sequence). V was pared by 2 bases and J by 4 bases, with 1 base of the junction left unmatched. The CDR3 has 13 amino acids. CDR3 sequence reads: CASSQSGTETQYF. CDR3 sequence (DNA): TGTGCCAGCAGCCAAAGCGGGACAGAGACCCAGTACTTC.

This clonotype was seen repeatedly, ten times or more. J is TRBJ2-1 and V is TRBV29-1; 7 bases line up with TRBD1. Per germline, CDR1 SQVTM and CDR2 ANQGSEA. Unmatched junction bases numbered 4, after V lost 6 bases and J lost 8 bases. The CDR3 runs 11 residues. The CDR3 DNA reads TGCAGCGTGACCGGACAGGATGAGCAGTTCTTC. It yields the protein CSVTGQDEQFF.

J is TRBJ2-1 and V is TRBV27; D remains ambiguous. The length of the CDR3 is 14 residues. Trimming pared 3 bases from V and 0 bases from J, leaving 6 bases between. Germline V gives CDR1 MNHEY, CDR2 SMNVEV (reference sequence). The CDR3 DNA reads TGTGCCAGCAGTTTCTCGCGCTCCTACAATGAGCAGTTCTTC. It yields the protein CASSFSRSYNEQFF.

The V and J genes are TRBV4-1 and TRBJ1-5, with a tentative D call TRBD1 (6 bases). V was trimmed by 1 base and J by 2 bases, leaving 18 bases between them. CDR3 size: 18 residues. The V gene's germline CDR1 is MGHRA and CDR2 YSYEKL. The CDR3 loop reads CASSQVTLLGGGNQPQHF. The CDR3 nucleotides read TGCGCCAGCAGCCAAGTGACTCTATTGGGGGGCGGCAATCAGCCCCAGCATTTT.

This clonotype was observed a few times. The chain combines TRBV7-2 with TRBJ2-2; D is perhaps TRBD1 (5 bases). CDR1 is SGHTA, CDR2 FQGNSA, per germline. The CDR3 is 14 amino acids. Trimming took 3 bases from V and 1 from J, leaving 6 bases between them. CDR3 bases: TGTGCCAGCAGCTTCGGACAGAACACCGGGGAGCTGTTTTTT. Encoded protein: CASSFGQNTGELFF. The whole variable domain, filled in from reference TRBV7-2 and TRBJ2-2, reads GAGVSQSPSNKVTEKGKDVELRCDPISGHTALYWYRQSLGQGLEFLIYFQGNSAPDKSGLPSDRFSAERTGGSVSTLTIQRTQQEDSAVYLCASSFGQNTGELFFGEGSRLTVL.

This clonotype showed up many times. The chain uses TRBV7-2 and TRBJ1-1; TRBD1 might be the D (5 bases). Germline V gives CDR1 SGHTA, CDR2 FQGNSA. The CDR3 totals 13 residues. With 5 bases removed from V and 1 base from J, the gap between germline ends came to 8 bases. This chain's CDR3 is CASSHTGNTEAFF. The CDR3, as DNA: TGTGCCAGCAGCCACACAGGGAACACTGAAGCTTTCTTT.